This T cell receptor (beta chain) was observed in a study of identical twins. Study-wide points: The abundant beta clonotypes from cord blood had fewer insertions, and memory repertoires had none of this. Analyses of zero insertions could be partly confounded by invariant MAIT and iNKT cells.

Regarding this clonotype: Its antigen is undetermined.

The CDR3 extends over 12 amino acids. Germline CDR1 is MDHEN and CDR2 is SYDVKM. The ends lost 5 bases at V and 5 bases at J; junction bases unmatched: 2. Only healthy Caucasians were enrolled as donors. A template switching step contributed a universal primer site, while unique molecular identifiers were present in the cDNA. TCRdb fed the 5' RACE reads into MiXCR, producing one record per CDR3 protein. Among about 700,000 distinct CDR3 sequences listed, 8.6% were seen once. The same data also contributed to another study, on yellow fever vaccine responses in identical twins.

This TCR was recovered from a woman under 30 in good health. Sequencing was performed on PBMCs. The chain combines TRBV28 with TRBJ2-7, with 8 bases fitting TRBD1. The CDR3 DNA reads as TGTGCCAGCAGTCGGACAGGGCACGAGCAGTACTTC. Amino acids: CASSRTGHEQYF.